This T cell receptor beta chain was found in a study of STAT5B mutations in CD4+ large granular lymphocyte leukemia. Overall study results and limits: TRBV06-family usage was enriched in top patient clones (8/27) versus controls (2/35). Patient CD4-sorted repertoires stayed more clonal than healthy ones after leukemic-clone removal.

Germline V CDR1 and CDR2: SGHKS, YYEKEE (reference sequence). This CDR3 is 14 amino acids long. Trimming removed 0 bases at V and 5 bases at J, with 10 bases between. Details on this clone: Its antigen is not identified.

TCRdb's copy holds only in-frame clones and misses some; the assay was immunoSEQ multiplex PCR. The table has over 30,000 clones, about 85% seen once. The rearrangement uses TRBV5-5 and TRBJ2-3; weak D call: TRBD1 (6 bases). The sample comprised CD4+ T cells from blood buffy coats. This clonotype was obtained from a human donor in good health. The CDR3 spells CASSLGGGGDTQYF. The CDR3 bases are TGTGCCAGCAGCTTGGGTGGGGGCGGAGATACGCAGTATTTT. Full variable domain (remainder filled in from reference TRBV5-5 and TRBJ2-3): DAGVTQSPTHLIKTRGQQVTLRCSPISGHKSVSWYQQVLGQGPQFIFQYYEKEERGRGNFPDRFSARQFPNYSSELNVNALLLGDSALYLCASSLGGGGDTQYFGPGTRLTVL.